The rows below give T cell receptor beta chains drawn from one sample of a study of T-cell reconstitution after alpha-beta-depleted transplantation in children. In TCRdb, the PCR reads were re-called with MiXCR into one record per CDR3 protein. Of about 1,000,000 distinct CDR3 sequences listed, roughly 31% are singletons. The starting material was PBMCs, mostly from graft donor cells, obtained 360 days after TCRalphabeta/CD19-depleted stem cell transplant. Receptors were obtained from a boy in the first two years of life who had a stem cell transplant for SCID, so the T cells may come from the graft donor. The CDR3 runs from the conserved cysteine through the conserved F or W. D genes are given only for firm matches. Not every row has a clone size; where given, it reads once, few, many or a size class.

J gene,V gene,D gene,clone size,CDR3 DNA,CDR3 protein
TRBJ2-3,TRBV11-1,NA,few,TGTGCCAGCAGCTTAGCGAAGCGCCCCGGAAGCCATCCTTTTTCACCAGATACGCAGTATTTT,CASSLAKRPGSHPFSPDTQYF
TRBJ2-7,TRBV28,TRBD2,NA,TGTGCCAGCAGATTCACTAGCGGGAACCCCTACGAGCAGTACTTC,CASRFTSGNPYEQYF
TRBJ2-5,TRBV25-1,TRBD1,NA,TGTGCCAGCAGTGTCCCGACAGGGGGAGAGACCCAGTACTTC,CASSVPTGGETQYF
TRBJ2-5,TRBV10-3,NA,NA,TGTGCCATCAGCCCTGGGACCGAGCCCGAGACCCAGTACTTC,CAISPGTEPETQYF
TRBJ1-1,TRBV7-2,NA,NA,TGTGCCAGCAGCTTAGGAACGACAACAGGGTTGGCTGAAGCTTTCTTT,CASSLGTTTGLAEAFF
TRBJ2-5,TRBV20-1,NA,NA,TGCAGTGCTAGCACACTCCAAGAGACCCAGTACTTC,CSASTLQETQYF
TRBJ1-1,TRBV10-2,NA,NA,TGCGCCAGCAGCTACTCCGTCGACAGAGCTATGAACACTGAAGCTTTCTTT,CASSYSVDRAMNTEAFF
TRBJ2-7,TRBV7-2,NA,NA,TGTGCCAGCAGCCCGGGGAGTGGGTATTACGAGCAGTACTTC,CASSPGSGYYEQYF
TRBJ2-5,TRBV4-2,TRBD2,NA,TGTGCCAGCAGCCAAGACAGGATTCTAGCGGGGGGGGAGACCCAGTACTTC,CASSQDRILAGGETQYF
TRBJ1-1,TRBV6-1,NA,NA,TGTGCCAGCAGGGCGGGCGAGTCCATGAACACTGAAGCTTTCTTT,CASRAGESMNTEAFF
TRBJ2-1,TRBV4-2,NA,NA,TGTGCCAGCAGCCAGTGGGTTGGCGATGAGCAGTTCTTC,CASSQWVGDEQFF
TRBJ2-7,TRBV4-1,NA,many,TGCGCCAGCAGCCAAGGAAGGAGCTACGAGCAGTACTTC,CASSQGRSYEQYF
TRBJ1-3,TRBV24-1,NA,NA,TGTGCCACCAGTGATGACTTAGGTAACACCATATATTTT,CATSDDLGNTIYF
TRBJ1-2,TRBV7-9,NA,NA,TGTGCCAGCAGCGCCATCGGGCTCGGCTACACCTTC,CASSAIGLGYTF
TRBJ1-2,TRBV28,TRBD1,NA,TGTGCCAGCAGTACTCAGCCGACAGGGGCGTACGGCTACACCTTC,CASSTQPTGAYGYTF
TRBJ2-2,TRBV7-2,NA,NA,TGTGCCAGCAGCTTAGAAAGGCAGAGCACCGGGGAGCTGTTTTTT,CASSLERQSTGELFF
TRBJ1-5,TRBV4-1,NA,NA,TGCGCCAGCAGCCAAGTCGGACCTTCCGGGCCCAACCAGCCCCAGCATTTT,CASSQVGPSGPNQPQHF
TRBJ2-5,TRBV4-3,TRBD2,NA,TGCGCCAGCAGCCAAGATGGATGGACTAGGGAGACCCAGTACTTC,CASSQDGWTRETQYF
TRBJ2-7,TRBV3-1,NA,few,TGTGCCAGCAGCCAACTCGGACGGGCCTCCTACGAGCAGTACTTC,CASSQLGRASYEQYF
TRBJ2-2,TRBV5-1,NA,NA,TGCGCCAGCAGCTTCCTAGGGCCCACCGGGGAGCTGTTTTTT,CASSFLGPTGELFF
TRBJ2-3,TRBV4-1,NA,once,TGCGCCAGCAGCCAGACCGGGGGCCGAGATACGCAGTATTTT,CASSQTGGRDTQYF
TRBJ1-1,TRBV6-2/TRBV6-3,NA,few,TGTGCCAGCGGGTGGGGGACTGAAGCTTTCTTT,CASGWGTEAFF
TRBJ1-1,TRBV12-3/TRBV12-4,NA,few,TGTGCCAGCAGATTGACAGCTGAAGCTTTCTTT,CASRLTAEAFF